This entry lists 19 T cell receptor beta chains sequenced from one sample in a study of blood T cell repertoires in COVID-19. The repertoire was sequenced with immunoSEQ multiplex PCR; TCRdb's copy has only in-frame clones and lacks some. The profile covers 200,000 to 250,000 clones, with about 81% appearing a single time and roughly 8.2% taken by the ten largest. Sequenced input: peripheral blood. Receptor source: a woman of 80 years or more with COVID-19, enrolled during active disease.

This chain joins TRBV6-6 and TRBJ2-6, with D possibly TRBD2 on 6 matching bases. The V gene lost 5 bases and the J gene lost 0 bases, with 14 bases spanning the gap. CDR1 is MNHNY and CDR2 is SVGAGI in the germline V gene (reference sequence). The CDR3 totals 17 residues. The CDR3 DNA reads as TGTGCCAGCAGTCCTACACGGACTATCTCTGGGGCCAACGTCCTGACTTTC. Its protein product is CASSPTRTISGANVLTF.

The chain recombines TRBV18 with TRBJ2-1; tentatively, D is TRBD1 (5 bases). Germline assignment: CDR1 KGHSH and CDR2 LQKENI. The CDR3 runs to 13 residues. Deletions cut 5 bases from V and 6 bases from J, with 11 bases between. CDR3 in amino acids: CASSSDSFNEQFF. The CDR3 DNA reads as TGTGCCAGCTCATCCGACAGTTTCAATGAGCAGTTCTTC.

The rearrangement joins TRBV18 to TRBJ1-6, with a possible D match to TRBD1 (5 bases). CDR3 length equals 15 residues. V was pared by 3 bases and J by 7 bases, with 13 bases between. Per the germline V gene, CDR1 is KGHSH and CDR2 is LQKENI. The CDR3: CASSPIGRANSPLHF. The CDR3 DNA reads as TGTGCCAGCTCACCTATTGGCAGGGCCAATTCACCCCTCCACTTT.

The V call is TRBV5-8, the J call TRBJ2-7, with 14 bases lining up with TRBD2. The CDR3 runs to 16 residues. Trimming at V came to 4 bases and at J to 2 bases, leaving 5 bases not matched to a gene. Germline CDR1 and CDR2: SGHTS and YDEGEE. This chain's CDR3 is CASSGTTSGRAYEQYF. CDR3 bases: TGTGCCAGCAGCGGTACGACTAGCGGGAGGGCCTACGAGCAGTACTTC.

CDR3 amino acids: CASSVATRGKDYGYTF. The DNA of the CDR3 is TGTGCCAGCAGCGTAGCTACCCGGGGGAAAGACTATGGCTACACCTTC. The chain is built from TRBV9 and TRBJ1-2; D is perhaps TRBD1 (5 bases). From germline, CDR1 is SGDLS and CDR2 YYNGEE. Trimming pared 0 bases from V and 3 bases from J, leaving 15 bases between. This CDR3 has 16 residues.

This chain connects TRBV28 to TRBJ1-2; D is uncertain. V was shortened by 0 bases and J by 8 bases, with 10 bases between the two germline ends. The CDR3 has 13 residues. Looked up from germline, CDR1 is MDHEN and CDR2 is SYDVKM. In DNA, the CDR3 is TGTGCCAGCAGTTTATGGCGGGGTTGGGGCTACACCTTC. It encodes CASSLWRGWGYTF.

On this clone: Distinct nucleotide sequences in the sample also encode this CDR3. V usage is TRBV7-2 and J usage is TRBJ1-5, with D tentatively TRBD1 (6 bases). Germline CDR1 and CDR2: SGHTA and FQGNSA. With 3 bases removed from V and 6 bases from J, the gap between germline ends came to 9 bases. CDR3 size: 13 residues. DNA of the CDR3: TGTGCCAGCAGCTTTCAAGGGGGTCAGCCCCAGCATTTT. It encodes CASSFQGGQPQHF.

The CDR3 sequence is CASSPSSGTSFF. The CDR3 bases are TGTGCCAGCTCACCATCATCCGGGACTAGCTTCTTC. V usage is TRBV18 and J usage is TRBJ2-1; the match to TRBD2 covers 9 bases. The junction had 6 bases not matched to a gene; V was cut back by 2 bases and J by 16 bases. The CDR3 length is 12 residues. Looked up from germline, CDR1 is KGHSH and CDR2 is LQKENI.

The chain has TRBV11-3 and TRBJ2-7, with 8 bases fitting TRBD1. The CDR3 sequence is 18 residues long. Germline CDR1 SGHNT, CDR2 YENEEA. V lost 0 bases, J lost 2 bases, and 12 bases stayed unmatched. In DNA, the CDR3 is TGTGCCAGCAGCTTAGATCCCAGAAGACAGGGGCCGCCCTACGAGCAGTACTTC. Translation gives CASSLDPRRQGPPYEQYF.

A few counts support this clone. The chain couples TRBV19 to TRBJ1-1; the D gene is possibly TRBD1 (5 bases). V gave up 7 bases and J gave up 7 bases, with 10 bases separating them. This CDR3 spans 11 amino acids. Per the germline V gene, CDR1 is LNHDA and CDR2 is SQIVND (reference sequence). Written as DNA, the CDR3 is TGTGCCAGTAAACAGGATCTTGAAGCTTTCTTT. This sequence encodes CASKQDLEAFF.

The chain uses TRBV4-2 and TRBJ2-5; 7 bases fit TRBD1. The J segment lost 2 bases and the V segment lost 5 bases, leaving 2 bases of the junction unmatched. CDR1 and CDR2 from the germline V gene are LGHNA and YNFKEQ. The CDR3 is 13 amino acids. The CDR3 DNA sequence: TGTGCCAGCAGCAACAGGGGACAAGAGACCCAGTACTTC. Its protein product is CASSNRGQETQYF.

This clone appeared a single time. The chain employs TRBV4-2 and TRBJ2-4; 8 bases align to TRBD2. This CDR3 has 16 amino acids. V trimming: 0 bases; J trimming: 7 bases; junction bases outside the gene matches: 8. Germline-derived CDR1 and CDR2 are LGHNA and YNFKEQ. CDR3 sequence (DNA): TGTGCCAGCAGCCAAGAGTATGGGACTAGGTTGAACATTCAGTACTTC. This gives the protein CASSQEYGTRLNIQYF.

The rearrangement joins TRBV6-6 to TRBJ1-2, with D perhaps TRBD1 (6 bases). From germline, CDR1 is MNHNY and CDR2 SVGAGI (reference sequence). The CDR3 totals 13 residues. V dropped 6 bases and J dropped 4 bases, with 12 bases sitting between them. CDR3 sequence reads: CASSPDSRYGYTF. The CDR3 nucleotides read TGTGCCAGCAGCCCGGACAGCCGCTATGGCTACACCTTC.

This chain connects TRBV6-5 to TRBJ1-3, with TRBD1 as a possible D gene (5 bases). The germline CDR1 and CDR2 sequences are MNHEY and SVGAGI. The CDR3 extends over 14 amino acids. With 6 bases removed from V and 2 bases from J, the gap between germline ends came to 11 bases. The CDR3 region is CASSPDRPGNTIYF. The DNA of the CDR3 is TGTGCCAGCAGCCCCGACAGACCTGGAAACACCATATATTTT.

The CDR3 spells CASSNLGQGIRETQYF. As DNA, the CDR3 is TGTGCCAGTAGTAACCTAGGACAGGGAATTAGAGAGACCCAGTACTTC. This sequence joins TRBV19 and TRBJ2-5; 8 bases match TRBD1. Per the germline V gene, CDR1 is LNHDA and CDR2 is SQIVND (reference sequence). This CDR3 contains 16 residues. V lost 4 bases, J lost 4 bases, and 11 bases stayed unmatched.

J is TRBJ1-2 and V is TRBV19; 7 bases match TRBD1. After removal of 5 bases from V and 8 bases from J, the junction contained 14 bases not matched to a gene. The CDR3 is 15 residues long. Per the germline V gene, CDR1 is LNHDA and CDR2 is SQIVND (reference sequence). The CDR3 region is CASSRANRGLGGYTF. CDR3 DNA: TGTGCCAGTAGTCGGGCCAACAGGGGCCTCGGCGGCTACACCTTC.

This clone was detected a few times. The V call is TRBV30, the J call TRBJ1-1; no reliable D call. The germline V gene encodes CDR1 GTSNPN and CDR2 SVGIG (reference sequence). V was clipped by 0 bases and J by 3 bases, with 5 bases between them. The CDR3 covers 12 residues. In DNA, the CDR3 is TGTGCCTGGAGTGTACAGTACACTGAAGCTTTCTTT. Its protein is CAWSVQYTEAFF.

This chain uses TRBV19 with TRBJ1-5; 7 bases map to TRBD1. The germline gives CDR1 LNHDA, CDR2 SQIVND (reference sequence). The J segment lost 5 bases and the V segment lost 6 bases, leaving 10 bases of the junction unmatched. The CDR3 sequence is 15 residues long. CDR3 sequence: CASSPGTVEDQPQHF. CDR3 DNA: TGTGCCAGTAGCCCCGGGACAGTAGAGGATCAGCCCCAGCATTTT. Based on the CDR3 plus reference TRBV19 and TRBJ1-5, the full variable domain is DGGITQSPKYLFRKEGQNVTLSCEQNLNHDAMYWYRQDPGQGLRLIYYSQIVNDFQKGDIAEGYSVSREKKESFPLTVTSAQKNPTAFYLCASSPGTVEDQPQHFGDGTRLSIL.

The V call is TRBV11-2, the J call TRBJ1-1, with TRBD1 matching 7 bases. Germline-derived CDR1 and CDR2 are SGHAT and FQNNGV. Losses at the gene ends were 6 bases for V and 4 bases for J; bases not matched to a gene: 11. The CDR3 covers 15 residues. The CDR3 bases are TGTGCCAGCAGTTTCACCTCCGGGACAGCCACTGAAGCTTTCTTT. Translation gives CASSFTSGTATEAFF. The full variable domain, in which reference TRBV11-2 and TRBJ1-1 provide the parts outside the CDR3, is EAGVAQSPRYKIIEKRQSVAFWCNPISGHATLYWYQQILGQGPKLLIQFQNNGVVDDSQLPKDRFSAERLKGVDSTLKIQPAKLEDSAVYLCASSFTSGTATEAFFGQGTRLTVV.